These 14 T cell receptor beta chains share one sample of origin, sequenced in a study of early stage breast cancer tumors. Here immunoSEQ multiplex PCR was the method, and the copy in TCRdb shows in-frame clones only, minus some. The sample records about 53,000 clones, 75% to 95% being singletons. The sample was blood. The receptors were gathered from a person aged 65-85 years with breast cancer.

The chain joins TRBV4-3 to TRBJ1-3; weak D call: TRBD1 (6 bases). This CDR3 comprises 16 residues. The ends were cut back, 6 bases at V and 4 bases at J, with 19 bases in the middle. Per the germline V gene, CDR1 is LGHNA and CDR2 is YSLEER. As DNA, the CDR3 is TGCGCCAGCAGATCCTCCGATCGAGGGGGAGGAAACACCATATATTTT. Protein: CASRSSDRGGGNTIYF.

CDR3 DNA: TGCGCCAGCAGCCAAGAACTGGACTCCCCCGAGCAGTACTTC. Protein product: CASSQELDSPEQYF. The chain joins TRBV4-3 to TRBJ2-7; D is possibly TRBD2 (5 bases). The CDR3 spans 14 residues. Trimming cost V 0 bases and J 6 bases, with 12 bases left between them. Germline V lookup: CDR1 LGHNA, CDR2 YSLEER.

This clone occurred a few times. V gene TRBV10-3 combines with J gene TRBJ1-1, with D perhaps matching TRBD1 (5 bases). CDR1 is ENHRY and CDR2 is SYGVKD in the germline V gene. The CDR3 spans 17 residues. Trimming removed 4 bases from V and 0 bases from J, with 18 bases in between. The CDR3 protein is CAISASRGSSMNTEAFF. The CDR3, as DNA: TGTGCCATCAGTGCATCACGGGGGTCGTCCATGAACACTGAAGCTTTCTTT.

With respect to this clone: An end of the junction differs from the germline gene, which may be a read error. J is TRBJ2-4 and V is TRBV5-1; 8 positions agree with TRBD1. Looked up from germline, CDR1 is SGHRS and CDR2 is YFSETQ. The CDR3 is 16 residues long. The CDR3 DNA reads TGCGCCAGCAGCCTGATGGGTTGGTCTGTTAGACAGGGGCTGAACTTC. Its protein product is CASSLMGWSVRQGLNF.

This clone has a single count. CDR3: CAWSMAFSGANVLTF. CDR3 nucleotide sequence: TGTGCCTGGAGTATGGCTTTCTCTGGGGCCAACGTCCTGACTTTC. The chain uses TRBV30 and TRBJ2-6; D unclear. This CDR3 has 15 residues. Trimming pared 2 bases from V and 0 bases from J, leaving 8 bases between. Germline V gene data show CDR1 as GTSNPN and CDR2 as SVGIG (reference sequence). Based on the CDR3 plus reference TRBV30 and TRBJ2-6, the full variable domain is SQTIHQWPATLVQPVGSPLSLECTVEGTSNPNLYWYRQAAGRGLQLLFYSVGIGQISSEVPQNLSASRPQDRQFILSSKKLLLSDSGFYLCAWSMAFSGANVLTFGAGSRLTVL.

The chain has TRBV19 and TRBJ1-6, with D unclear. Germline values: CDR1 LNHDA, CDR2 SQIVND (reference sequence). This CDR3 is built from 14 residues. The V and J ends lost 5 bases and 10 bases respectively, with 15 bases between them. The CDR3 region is CASSSVDRGSPLHF. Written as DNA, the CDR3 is TGTGCCAGTAGTTCCGTGGATCGGGGATCACCCCTCCACTTT.

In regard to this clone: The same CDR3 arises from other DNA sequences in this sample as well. Here the CDR3 reads CASSLGQSTDTQYF. The CDR3 DNA follows: TGCGCCAGCAGCTTGGGACAGAGCACAGATACGCAGTATTTT. The rearrangement uses TRBV5-1 and TRBJ2-3; possible D gene TRBD1, 5 bases. V lost 0 bases to trimming and J lost 0 bases, with 5 bases between them. The CDR3 extends over 14 amino acids. The V gene's germline CDR1 is SGHRS and CDR2 YFSETQ.

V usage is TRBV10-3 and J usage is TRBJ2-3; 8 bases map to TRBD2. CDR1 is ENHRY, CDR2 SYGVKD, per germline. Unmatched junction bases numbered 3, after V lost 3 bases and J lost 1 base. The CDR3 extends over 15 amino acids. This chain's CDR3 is CAISDREGGTDTQYF. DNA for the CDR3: TGTGCCATCAGTGATCGGGAGGGAGGCACAGATACGCAGTATTTT.

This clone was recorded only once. The CDR3 nucleotides are TGTGCCAGCAGTTGGGACTCCGGGGAGCTGTTTTTT. Translation: CASSWDSGELFF. The J gene is TRBJ2-2, the V gene TRBV7-7; D is possibly TRBD2 (6 bases). There are 12 residues in the CDR3. CDR1 is SSHAT, CDR2 FNYEAQ, per germline (reference sequence). Deletions cut 6 bases from V and 6 bases from J, with 8 bases between.

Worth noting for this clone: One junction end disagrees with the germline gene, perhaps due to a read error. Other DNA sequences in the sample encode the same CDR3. This chain's CDR3 is CASSWRTGSANEQFF. In DNA form, the CDR3 reads TGTGCCAGCAGCTGGAGGACAGGGAGCGCGAATGAGCAATTCTTC. The chain combines TRBV7-2 with TRBJ2-1; 8 nucleotides match TRBD1. Germline V gene lookup returns CDR1 SGHTA and CDR2 FQGNSA. The CDR3 spans 15 residues.

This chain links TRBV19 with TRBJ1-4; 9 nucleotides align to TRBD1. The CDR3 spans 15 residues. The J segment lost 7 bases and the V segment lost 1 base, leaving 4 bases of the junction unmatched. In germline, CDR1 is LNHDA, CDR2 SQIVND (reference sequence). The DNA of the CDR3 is TGTGCCAGTAGTATAGTTGGGACAGGGCGTGAAAAACTGTTTTTT. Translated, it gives CASSIVGTGREKLFF. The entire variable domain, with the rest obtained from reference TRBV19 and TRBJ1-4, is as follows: DGGITQSPKYLFRKEGQNVTLSCEQNLNHDAMYWYRQDPGQGLRLIYYSQIVNDFQKGDIAEGYSVSREKKESFPLTVTSAQKNPTAFYLCASSIVGTGREKLFFGSGTQLSVL.

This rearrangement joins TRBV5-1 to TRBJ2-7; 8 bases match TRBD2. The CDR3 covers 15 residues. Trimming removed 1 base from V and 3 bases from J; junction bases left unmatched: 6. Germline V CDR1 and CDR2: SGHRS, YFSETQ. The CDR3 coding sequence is TGCGCCAGCAGCTTGCTTAGCGGGATGAACTACGAGCAGTACTTC. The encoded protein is CASSLLSGMNYEQYF.

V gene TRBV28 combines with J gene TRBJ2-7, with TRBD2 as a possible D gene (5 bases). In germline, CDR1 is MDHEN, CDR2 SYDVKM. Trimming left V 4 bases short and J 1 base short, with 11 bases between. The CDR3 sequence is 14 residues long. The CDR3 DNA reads TGTGCCAGCAGTTCCCTGAGGGCGTCCTACGAGCAGTACTTC. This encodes CASSSLRASYEQYF.

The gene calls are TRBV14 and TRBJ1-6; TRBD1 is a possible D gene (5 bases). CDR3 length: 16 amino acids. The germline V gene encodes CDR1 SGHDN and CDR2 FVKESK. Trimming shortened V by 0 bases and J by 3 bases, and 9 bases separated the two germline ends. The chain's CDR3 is CASSQERTSYNSPLHF. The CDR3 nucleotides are TGTGCCAGCAGCCAAGAAAGGACAAGCTATAATTCACCCCTCCACTTT.